This T cell receptor (beta chain) appears in the sequencing data of a study of immune reconstitution after stem cell transplant in scleroderma. A single record per CDR3 protein comes from TCRdb applying MiXCR to the RT-PCR reads. The table lists approximately 2,600 distinct CDR3 sequences, roughly a tenth of them singletons, with around 15% in the top ten. By sample fraction, this clonotype is large. Trimming took 6 bases from V and 0 from J, leaving 13 bases between them. The CDR3 contains 14 residues. Germline V gives CDR1 DFQATT, CDR2 SNEGSKA (reference sequence). This receptor was obtained from a female donor with systemic sclerosis. The chain recombines TRBV20-1 with TRBJ2-3; no clear D. The sample was taken before or after autologous hematopoietic stem cell transplantation (not recorded which). CDR3 sequence: CSAVLGSSTDTQYF. The CDR3 region has the DNA TGCAGTGCCGTACTTGGGTCTAGCACAGATACGCAGTATTTT.